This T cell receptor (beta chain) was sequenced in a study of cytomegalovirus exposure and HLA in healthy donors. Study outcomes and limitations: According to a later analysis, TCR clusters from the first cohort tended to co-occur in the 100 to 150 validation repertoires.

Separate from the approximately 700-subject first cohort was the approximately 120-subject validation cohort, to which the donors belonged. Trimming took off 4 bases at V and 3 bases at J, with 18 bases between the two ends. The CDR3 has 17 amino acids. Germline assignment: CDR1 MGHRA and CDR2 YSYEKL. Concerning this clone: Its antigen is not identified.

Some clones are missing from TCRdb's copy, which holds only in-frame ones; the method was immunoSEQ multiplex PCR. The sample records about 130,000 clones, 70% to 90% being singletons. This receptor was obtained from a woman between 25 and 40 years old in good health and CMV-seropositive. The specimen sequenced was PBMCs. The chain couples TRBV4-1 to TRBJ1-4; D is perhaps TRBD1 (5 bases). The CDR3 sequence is CASSPREGRAANEKLFF. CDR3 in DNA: TGCGCCAGCAGCCCGCGGGAGGGGAGGGCGGCTAATGAAAAACTGTTTTTT.